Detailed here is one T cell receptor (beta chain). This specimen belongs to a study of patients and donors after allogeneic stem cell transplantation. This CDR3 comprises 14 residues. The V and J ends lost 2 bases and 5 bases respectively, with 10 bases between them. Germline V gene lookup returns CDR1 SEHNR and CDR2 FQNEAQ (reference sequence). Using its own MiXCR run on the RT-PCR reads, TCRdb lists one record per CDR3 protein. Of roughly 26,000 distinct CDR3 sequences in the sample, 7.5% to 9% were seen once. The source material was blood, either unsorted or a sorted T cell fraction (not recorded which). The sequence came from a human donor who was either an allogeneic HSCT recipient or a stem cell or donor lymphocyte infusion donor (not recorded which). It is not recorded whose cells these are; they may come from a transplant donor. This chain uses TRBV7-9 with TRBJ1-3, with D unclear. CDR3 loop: CASSLRDTRNTIYF. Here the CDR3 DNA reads TGTGCCAGCAGCTTACGGGATACTAGAAACACCATATATTTT.